This T cell receptor beta chain was recorded in a study of T cells in Graves' hyperthyroidism and ophthalmopathy. Study-level points and caveats: Ophthalmopathy, which appeared later, was predicted by the model a median 6.5 months before onset. Appearing also in blood were most of the thyroid clonotypes expanded above 0.001.

With regard to this clonotype: Its specificity is unknown.

The CDR3 extends over 14 amino acids. Germline CDR1 and CDR2: LNHDA and SQIVND (reference sequence). The trim removed 10 bases at V and 7 bases at J, leaving 11 bases unmatched. RNA transcripts were the template for amplifying TCR beta CDR3 regions. The primer set for the first-round RT-PCR of the TCR CDR3 was HTBI. TCRdb redid the calling of the multiplex PCR reads with MiXCR, one entry per CDR3 protein. The sample holds 450,000 to 700,000 distinct CDR3 sequences, around 45% seen once. It was uncontrolled infection, other autoimmune disease, pregnancy or lactation that excluded patients. On the basis of clinical symptoms, serum thyroxine and TRAb, thyroid ultrasound and orbital computed tomography, diagnoses were made.

The rearrangement uses TRBV19 and TRBJ1-2, with 11 nucleotides matching TRBD1. This clonotype was sampled from an adult woman with Graves' disease, either hyperthyroidism or ophthalmopathy (not recorded which). Material: peripheral blood or thyroid tissue (not recorded which). Here the CDR3 DNA reads TGTGCCATCGCCCGGGACAGGGGGATGAGTGGCTACACCTTC. It encodes CAIARDRGMSGYTF.